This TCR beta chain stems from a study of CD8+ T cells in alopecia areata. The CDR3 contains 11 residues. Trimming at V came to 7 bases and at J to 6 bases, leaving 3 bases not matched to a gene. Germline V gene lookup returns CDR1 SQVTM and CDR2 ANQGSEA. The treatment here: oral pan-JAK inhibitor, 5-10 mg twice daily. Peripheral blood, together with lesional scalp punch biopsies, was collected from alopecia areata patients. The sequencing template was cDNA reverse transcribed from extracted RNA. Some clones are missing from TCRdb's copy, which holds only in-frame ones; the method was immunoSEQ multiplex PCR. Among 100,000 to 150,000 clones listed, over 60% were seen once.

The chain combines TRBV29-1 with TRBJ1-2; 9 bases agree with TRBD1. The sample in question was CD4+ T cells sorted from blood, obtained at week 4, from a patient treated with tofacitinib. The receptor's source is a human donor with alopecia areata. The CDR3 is CSGRTGDGYTF. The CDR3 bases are TGCAGCGGCCGGACAGGGGATGGCTACACCTTC.